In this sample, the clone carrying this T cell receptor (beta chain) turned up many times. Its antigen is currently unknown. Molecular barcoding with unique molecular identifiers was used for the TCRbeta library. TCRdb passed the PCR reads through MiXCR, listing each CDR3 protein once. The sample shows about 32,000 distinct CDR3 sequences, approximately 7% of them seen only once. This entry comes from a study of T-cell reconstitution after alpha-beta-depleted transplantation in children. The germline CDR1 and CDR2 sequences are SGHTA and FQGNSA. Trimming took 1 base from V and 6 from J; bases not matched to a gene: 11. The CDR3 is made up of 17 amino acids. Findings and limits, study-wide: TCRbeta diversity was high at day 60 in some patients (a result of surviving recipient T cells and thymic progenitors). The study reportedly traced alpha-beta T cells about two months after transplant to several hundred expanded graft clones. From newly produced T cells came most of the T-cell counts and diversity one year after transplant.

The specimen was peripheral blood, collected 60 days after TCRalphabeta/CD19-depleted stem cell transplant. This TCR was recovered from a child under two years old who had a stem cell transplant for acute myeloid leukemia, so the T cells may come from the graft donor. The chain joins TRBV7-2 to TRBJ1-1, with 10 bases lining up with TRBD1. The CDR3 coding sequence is TGTGCCAGCAGCTTAGGGGGGTTGGGGGACAGGGGAGCTGAAGCTTTCTTT. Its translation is CASSLGGLGDRGAEAFF.